The source of this TCR delta chain is a study of gamma delta lymphoproliferative disorders and STAT genes. Whole-study context: Each gamma-chain library started from at least 50 ng of genomic DNA, using the LymphoTrack Dx TCRG Assay. Delta libraries were made per EuroClonality-NGS working group procedure. Study results and caveats: Gamma repertoires grouped patients separately from controls; delta repertoires showed no separation. Apart from two gamma clonotypes, major patient clonotypes were public.

The germline V gene encodes CDR1 GEAIGNYY and CDR2 EKD. CDR3 length equals 16 residues. TCRdb called clones anew from the multiplex PCR reads with CATT. This sample yields fewer than 3,500 delta-chain clones, of which 1% to 1.5% are seen a single time; less than 20% belongs to the top ten. The receptor sequences were amplified from genomic DNA of peripheral blood mononuclear cells. A word on this clone: Its antigen is currently unknown. TCRdb's protein, taken from a much larger clone, differs from this DNA's translation at residue 14, likely owing to a read error; the protein displayed comes from the DNA.

The chain joins TRDV2 to TRDJ1, with 12 nucleotides matching TRDD3. The source material was blood. This receptor was taken from a human donor in good health. In nucleotides, the CDR3 is TGTGCCTGTGACACCGTAGGTACTGGGGGATACAATAAATTCATCTTT. It translates to CACDTVGTGGYNKFIF.